The 24 T cell receptor beta chains in this list originate from one sample, sequenced in a study of beta chain features in type 1 diabetes. The whole isolated RNA underwent reverse transcription, so sequencing captured expressed TCRB transcripts. Only in-frame clones appear in the TCRdb table, and some are missing; sequencing was by immunoSEQ multiplex PCR. The sample has about 900,000 clones, roughly a sixth seen once. Material: naive CD4+ T cells from blood. The receptors stem from a woman under 30 in good health.

This clone was picked up a small number of times. The J gene is TRBJ2-1, the V gene TRBV5-1, with D hard to call. Trimming took off 0 bases at V and 6 bases at J, with 4 bases between the two ends. The V gene's germline CDR1 is SGHRS and CDR2 YFSETQ. The CDR3 has 12 residues. The CDR3, as DNA: TGCGCCAGCAGCTTGGTGCCCAATGAGCAGTTCTTC. As protein: CASSLVPNEQFF.

The table lists this clone with a few counts. The rearrangement uses TRBV28 and TRBJ2-6, with TRBD1 matching 7 bases. V dropped 6 bases and J dropped 2; count of bases not matched to a gene: 10. The V gene's germline CDR1 is MDHEN and CDR2 SYDVKM. The CDR3 contains 17 residues. Here the CDR3 reads CASSGRDSLTGANVLTF. The CDR3 DNA is TGTGCCAGCAGCGGCCGGGACAGCCTTACTGGGGCCAACGTCCTGACTTTC.

The count of this clone is one. The chain carries TRBV19 and TRBJ2-1; 10 bases match TRBD2. The CDR3 totals 14 residues. The germline CDR1 and CDR2 sequences are LNHDA and SQIVND (reference sequence). V gave up 7 bases and J gave up 5 bases; unmatched junction bases: 5. The CDR3 region is CASNSGRLDNEQFF. The CDR3, as DNA: TGTGCCAGTAATAGCGGGAGGTTGGACAATGAGCAGTTCTTC.

The chain has TRBV7-2 and TRBJ1-5; D ambiguous. The V and J ends lost 1 base and 4 bases respectively, with 11 bases between them. The CDR3 spans 15 residues. CDR1 and CDR2 from the germline V gene are SGHTA and FQGNSA. The DNA of the CDR3 is TGTGCCAGCAGCTTAGTCGCAGTGATAAATCAGCCCCAGCATTTT. Its protein product is CASSLVAVINQPQHF. Variable domain in full (rest from reference TRBV7-2 and TRBJ1-5): GAGVSQSPSNKVTEKGKDVELRCDPISGHTALYWYRQSLGQGLEFLIYFQGNSAPDKSGLPSDRFSAERTGGSVSTLTIQRTQQEDSAVYLCASSLVAVINQPQHFGDGTRLSIL.

V gene TRBV20-1 combines with J gene TRBJ2-7; D ambiguous. CDR3 length: 11 residues. The germline V gene encodes CDR1 DFQATT and CDR2 SNEGSKA (reference sequence). V dropped 6 bases and J dropped 3 bases, with 9 bases sitting between them. The CDR3 loop is CSAKIVYEQYF. The CDR3 nucleotides read TGCAGTGCCAAGATAGTCTACGAGCAGTACTTC.

The chain joins TRBV19 to TRBJ2-3, with a weak D call TRBD2 (5 bases). Trimming pared 5 bases from V and 10 bases from J, leaving 13 bases between. The CDR3 sequence is 12 residues long. Germline V gene lookup returns CDR1 LNHDA and CDR2 SQIVND (reference sequence). CDR3 loop: CASSSTRMAQYF. In DNA form, the CDR3 reads TGTGCCAGTAGTTCCACTAGAATGGCGCAGTATTTT.

In this sample, this clone turned up a few times. The chain links TRBV20-1 to TRBJ2-3; D remains unclear. Germline V gene lookup returns CDR1 DFQATT and CDR2 SNEGSKA (reference sequence). CDR3 length equals 11 residues. V was clipped by 5 bases and J by 6 bases, with 9 bases between them. CDR3 residues: CSAAPRDTQYF. The CDR3 DNA reads TGCAGTGCTGCCCCGAGGGATACGCAGTATTTT.

This clone has just a few counts. The chain is built from TRBV4-1 and TRBJ2-7; D is possibly TRBD2 (5 bases). Germline assignment: CDR1 MGHRA and CDR2 YSYEKL. This CDR3 region has 19 residues. V lost 1 base to trimming and J lost 0 bases, with 22 bases between them. The CDR3 protein is CASSQAIEGVRTYSYEQYF. Written as DNA, the CDR3 is TGCGCCAGCAGCCAAGCTATAGAGGGAGTCCGGACCTACTCCTACGAGCAGTACTTC.

Comment on this clone: Different DNA sequences within this sample yield the same CDR3. The chain uses TRBV18 and TRBJ2-7; 9 positions match TRBD1. The CDR3 runs to 14 residues. V was clipped by 4 bases and J by 3 bases; unmatched bases: 4. The germline CDR1 and CDR2 sequences are KGHSH and LQKENI. In DNA form, the CDR3 reads TGTGCCAGCTCACGAGGACAGGGGAGCTACGAGCAGTACTTC. Amino acid sequence: CASSRGQGSYEQYF.

The chain employs TRBV5-1 and TRBJ2-6; the D is unclear. V was cut by 2 bases and J by 4 bases, with 10 bases left in between. Germline loops: CDR1 SGHRS, CDR2 YFSETQ. The CDR3 has 15 amino acids. The CDR3 DNA reads as TGCGCCAGCAGCTTTCAGTTAACCGGGGCCAACGTCCTGACTTTC. Protein product: CASSFQLTGANVLTF. Filled out from reference TRBV5-1 and TRBJ2-6, the complete variable domain reads KAGVTQTPRYLIKTRGQQVTLSCSPISGHRSVSWYQQTPGQGLQFLFEYFSETQRNKGNFPGRFSGRQFSNSRSEMNVSTLELGDSALYLCASSFQLTGANVLTFGAGSRLTVL.

The rearrangement joins TRBV27 to TRBJ2-7, with 9 positions matching TRBD1. This CDR3 region has 15 residues. V shed 5 bases, J shed 6 bases, and the junction held 11 bases outside the gene matches. Per the germline V gene, CDR1 is MNHEY and CDR2 is SMNVEV (reference sequence). CDR3 sequence: CASSTFPGQGAEQYF. The CDR3 region has the DNA TGTGCCAGCAGTACATTCCCGGGACAGGGTGCCGAGCAGTACTTC.

The V and J genes are TRBV4-3 and TRBJ2-4; D is ambiguous. V was cut by 0 bases and J by 5 bases, with 11 bases left in between. The CDR3 totals 15 residues. The germline V gene has CDR1 LGHNA and CDR2 YSLEER. This chain's CDR3 is CASSQDAGAENIQYF. The CDR3 bases are TGCGCCAGCAGCCAAGATGCAGGTGCCGAAAACATTCAGTACTTC.

CDR3 residues: CASSLGIRTAGNTIYF. The CDR3 region has the DNA TGCGCCAGCAGCTTGGGGATTCGGACCGCCGGAAACACCATATATTTT. V is TRBV5-1 and J is TRBJ1-3; D remains unclear. This CDR3 has 16 amino acids. CDR1 and CDR2 (germline): SGHRS, YFSETQ. The V and J ends lost 0 bases and 4 bases respectively, with 14 bases between them. The variable domain in full, completed from reference TRBV5-1 and TRBJ1-3, reads KAGVTQTPRYLIKTRGQQVTLSCSPISGHRSVSWYQQTPGQGLQFLFEYFSETQRNKGNFPGRFSGRQFSNSRSEMNVSTLELGDSALYLCASSLGIRTAGNTIYFGEGSWLTVV.

This chain connects TRBV19 to TRBJ1-2; possibly TRBD1 for D (6 bases). V was shortened by 7 bases and J by 5 bases, with 20 bases between the two germline ends. The CDR3 has 15 amino acids. From germline, CDR1 is LNHDA and CDR2 SQIVND (reference sequence). Written as DNA, the CDR3 is TGTGCCAGTATTGCGACAGGTCTACCCCATTATGGCTACACCTTC. Translating gives CASIATGLPHYGYTF.

The rearrangement joins TRBV21-1 to TRBJ2-5; the D segment call TRBD2 is taken from the table without a DNA check. TRBV21-1 is marked as a pseudogene. The CDR3 has 18 amino acids. The CDR3 sequence is CASSKASRGGDPQETQYF. The CDR3 DNA reads as TGTGCCAGCAGCAAAGCGAGTAGGGGAGGGGACCCCCAAGAGACCCAGTACTTC.

The J gene is TRBJ2-7, the V gene TRBV5-1, with D possibly matching TRBD1 (6 bases). CDR3 length: 13 amino acids. Between the trimmed V and J ends, which lost 3 bases and 4 bases, there was a span of 11 bases. Germline loops: CDR1 SGHRS, CDR2 YFSETQ. The CDR3 region is CASSSGQKYEQYF. In DNA, the CDR3 is TGCGCCAGCAGCTCCGGACAGAAGTACGAGCAGTACTTC.

In its sample, this clone was seen a few times. V usage is TRBV5-1 and J usage is TRBJ2-1; a weak D match, TRBD1 (5 bases). The CDR3 contains 13 residues. CDR1 SGHRS and CDR2 YFSETQ come from the germline V gene. V was pared by 4 bases and J by 6 bases, with 11 bases between. CDR3 residues: CASSVDRLNEQFF. In nucleotides, the CDR3 is TGCGCCAGCAGCGTTGACAGACTCAATGAGCAGTTCTTC.

The sample holds a few counts of this clone. The CDR3 is CASTFQGAGGQPQHF. The CDR3 DNA sequence: TGTGCCAGCACCTTCCAGGGGGCCGGAGGGCAGCCCCAGCATTTT. The chain links TRBV28 to TRBJ1-5; 8 bases align to TRBD1. The germline V gene has CDR1 MDHEN and CDR2 SYDVKM. V dropped 7 bases and J dropped 7; count of bases not matched to a gene: 12. This CDR3 has 15 residues.

A few counts support this clone. The chain recombines TRBV13 with TRBJ2-3; 9 bases agree with TRBD2. This CDR3 spans 16 amino acids. Germline trimming cut 5 bases from V and 3 bases from J; bases unmatched to any gene: 9. The germline V gene encodes CDR1 PRHDT and CDR2 FYEKMQ (reference sequence). Here the CDR3 DNA reads TGTGCCAGCAGCAGAGGGGCGGGAGGGACTACAGATACGCAGTATTTT. Amino acid sequence: CASSRGAGGTTDTQYF.

This clone was seen a few times. This sequence joins TRBV6-6 and TRBJ2-7, with a tentative D call TRBD2 (7 bases). From germline, CDR1 is MNHNY and CDR2 SVGAGI (reference sequence). Trimming removed 5 bases from V and 3 bases from J, with 17 bases in between. This CDR3 has 15 residues. The CDR3 DNA is TGTGCCAGCAGTCGGGGAGGGGGTAGAGGCTACGAGCAGTACTTC. It specifies CASSRGGGRGYEQYF.

This clone was picked up a small number of times. The genes are TRBV20-1 and TRBJ2-4, with TRBD1 identical over 7 bases. This CDR3 contains 11 residues. CDR1 and CDR2 (germline): DFQATT, SNEGSKA (reference sequence). V lost 6 bases and J lost 8; bases outside the gene matches: 4. CDR3 in amino acids: CSAQDRDIQYF. In DNA, the CDR3 is TGCAGTGCGCAAGACAGGGACATTCAGTACTTC.

The chain couples TRBV4-2 to TRBJ1-2; D remains ambiguous. Trimming pared 0 bases from V and 5 bases from J, leaving 13 bases between. Germline V CDR1 and CDR2: LGHNA, YNFKEQ. The length of the CDR3 is 15 residues. CDR3 sequence reads: CASSQEPTTGYGYTF. In DNA, the CDR3 is TGTGCCAGCAGCCAAGAACCCACCACCGGATATGGCTACACCTTC.

The chain uses TRBV7-3 and TRBJ2-5, with TRBD1 identical over 7 bases. The CDR3 sequence is 14 residues long. The J segment lost 3 bases and the V segment lost 0 bases, leaving 1 base of the junction unmatched. The germline V gene has CDR1 SGHTA and CDR2 FQGTGA. CDR3 nucleotides: TGTGCCAGCAGCTTAACGGGGACAGAAGAGACCCAGTACTTC. This codes for CASSLTGTEETQYF.

The gene calls are TRBV19 and TRBJ1-1; 7 nucleotides agree with TRBD1. V lost 5 bases to trimming and J lost 9 bases; unmatched junction nucleotides: 12. CDR1 LNHDA and CDR2 SQIVND come from the germline V gene (reference sequence). This CDR3 spans 14 amino acids. CDR3 in amino acids: CASSYTGASYQAFF. The DNA of the CDR3 is TGTGCCAGTAGTTATACAGGGGCTTCATATCAAGCTTTCTTT.